This T cell receptor beta chain was recovered during a study of blood T cell repertoires in COVID-19. Study as a whole: PBMCs, B-cell-depleted T cells, or T cells provided the cDNA or gDNA that made up the material.

Method: immunoSEQ multiplex PCR; TCRdb's copy keeps in-frame clones and lacks some. The table has some 300,000 clones, roughly 90% seen once. The V segment lost 2 bases and the J segment 4 bases; nucleotides outside the gene matches: 13. Germline lookup yields CDR1 SGHRS and CDR2 YFSETQ. This CDR3 region has 17 residues. Exposed enrollees encountered a COVID-19 case at some point within 2 weeks before study entry. This chain joins TRBV5-1 and TRBJ2-3, with 7 bases lining up with TRBD2. This clonotype was sampled from a woman aged 45-59 years who had been exposed to COVID-19. Sequencing was performed on PBMCs or T cells enriched from blood (not recorded which). The CDR3 nucleotides are TGCGCCAGCAGCTTAGAGCCGGGAGGACCGGGGGCAGATACGCAGTATTTT. Protein product: CASSLEPGGPGADTQYF.